The sequence of this TCR beta chain was determined in a study of cytomegalovirus exposure and HLA in healthy donors. Findings and limits, study-wide: Looking again later, the authors saw that most CMV-associated TCR beta chains seemed HLA-restricted. Analyses of presence/absence relied on an assumption of roughly uniform sequencing depth across donors. Several of the most significant clusters were apparently associated with common viral pathogens in a later analysis.

The CDR3 extends over 16 amino acids. From germline, CDR1 is LNHDA and CDR2 SQIVND (reference sequence). Losses at the gene ends were 5 bases for V and 0 bases for J; bases not matched to a gene: 6. This PCR relied on a set of 60 Vbeta primers and 13 Jbeta primers. Only in-frame clones appear in the TCRdb table, and some are missing; sequencing was by immunoSEQ multiplex PCR. The sample lists 85,000 to 120,000 clones, over 70% occurring once. On this clone: The antigen remains unidentified.

This sequence joins TRBV19 and TRBJ2-1; 8 nucleotides agree with TRBD2. Input material: PBMCs. This TCR came from a female donor in good health and CMV-seronegative. As DNA, the CDR3 is TGTGCCAGTAGTCGGGTAGCGGGACGCTCCTACAATGAGCAGTTCTTC. It encodes CASSRVAGRSYNEQFF. Filled out from reference TRBV19 and TRBJ2-1, the complete variable domain reads DGGITQSPKYLFRKEGQNVTLSCEQNLNHDAMYWYRQDPGQGLRLIYYSQIVNDFQKGDIAEGYSVSREKKESFPLTVTSAQKNPTAFYLCASSRVAGRSYNEQFFGPGTRLTVL.